The rows below give T cell receptor beta chains drawn from one sample of a study of CD8 T cells in Susac syndrome. MiXCR, applied by TCRdb to the immunoSEQ multiplex PCR reads, yields one record per CDR3 protein. Of some 300,000 distinct CDR3 sequences in the sample, roughly 81% are singletons; the top ten hold 0.11%. The sample was CD8+ T cells from PBMCs. Source of these receptors: a human donor with multiple sclerosis. Each CDR3 is given with its conserved first and last residue. The D gene is left open where the match is weak. Expanded clones get a size class; other rows say once, few or many, or leave the size out.

j_call | v_call | d_call | clone_size | cdr3_aa | cdr3_nt
TRBJ2-7 | TRBV27 | - | - | CASSAGTSVGEQYF | TGTGCCAGCAGCGCCGGGACTTCGGTGGGCGAGCAGTACTTC
TRBJ1-5 | TRBV9 | - | - | CASSTYSNQPQHF | TGTGCCAGCAGCACCTATAGCAATCAGCCCCAGCATTTT
TRBJ2-1 | TRBV7-3 | TRBD2 | few | CASSLNPASGISYNEQFF | TGTGCCAGCAGCTTAAACCCCGCTAGCGGCATATCCTACAATGAGCAGTTCTTC
TRBJ2-1 | TRBV9 | - | - | CASSVGADNEQFF | TGTGCCAGCAGCGTAGGAGCCGACAATGAGCAGTTCTTC
TRBJ2-7 | TRBV28 | - | - | CASSIGTYEQYF | TGTGCCAGCAGTATCGGGACGTACGAGCAGTACTTC
TRBJ2-5 | TRBV5-1 | - | - | CASRFYGAVTQYF | TGCGCCAGCAGATTTTACGGGGCGGTGACCCAGTACTTC
TRBJ1-1 | TRBV20-1 | - | once | CSARDLTGGTEAFF | TGCAGTGCTAGAGATCTTACTGGGGGCACTGAAGCTTTCTTT
TRBJ2-6 | TRBV9 | TRBD1 | - | CASSVRPRQGDSGANVLTF | TGTGCCAGCAGCGTACGCCCGAGACAGGGGGACTCTGGGGCCAACGTCCTGACTTTC
TRBJ2-3 | TRBV9 | - | - | CASSGQARTDTQYF | TGTGCCAGCAGCGGACAGGCTCGCACAGATACGCAGTATTTT
TRBJ2-3 | TRBV7-9 | TRBD2 | - | CASSYLAGTTDTQYF | TGTGCCAGCAGCTACTTAGCGGGGACGACAGATACGCAGTATTTT
TRBJ2-1 | TRBV30 | - | - | CAWSRGYNEQFF | TGTGCCTGGAGCAGGGGCTACAATGAGCAGTTCTTC
TRBJ2-7 | TRBV20-1 | TRBD2 | - | CSAWTSGSSGVYEQYF | TGCAGTGCTTGGACTAGCGGGTCCTCCGGGGTCTACGAGCAGTACTTC
TRBJ1-1 | TRBV18 | TRBD1 | - | CASSGDRAANTEAFF | TGTGCCAGCTCAGGGGACAGGGCGGCGAACACTGAAGCTTTCTTT
TRBJ1-2 | TRBV9 | TRBD1 | once | CASSPTGTGLNYGYTF | TGTGCCAGCAGCCCAACGGGGACAGGTCTGAACTATGGCTACACCTTC
TRBJ1-6 | TRBV7-9 | - | - | CASSSPERMGSPLHF | TGTGCCAGCAGCTCTCCGGAACGGATGGGATCACCCCTCCACTTT
TRBJ1-1 | TRBV27 | - | - | CVRSPTEAFF | TGTGTTCGGAGTCCCACTGAAGCTTTCTTT
TRBJ1-1 | TRBV5-4 | - | - | CASSLIDGHTEAFF | TGTGCCAGCAGCTTGATCGACGGCCACACTGAAGCTTTCTTT
TRBJ2-5 | TRBV9 | - | - | CASSVKYQETQYF | TGTGCCAGCAGCGTGAAGTACCAAGAGACCCAGTACTTC
TRBJ1-1 | TRBV7-8 | - | - | CASSHNRLHVGVKGNTEAFF | TGTGCCAGCAGCCACAACCGGCTGCATGTGGGAGTTAAGGGGAACACTGAAGCTTTCTTT
TRBJ2-2 | TRBV4-2 | TRBD2 | - | CASSMGAGGPWEGGELFF | TGTGCCAGCAGCATGGGGGCGGGAGGGCCCTGGGAGGGCGGGGAGCTGTTTTTT
TRBJ1-5 | TRBV5-1 | - | - | CASRLNPRDQPQHF | TGCGCCAGCAGGCTAAATCCTCGGGATCAGCCCCAGCATTTT
TRBJ2-1 | TRBV19 | - | - | CASNPNPSSYNEQFF | TGTGCCAGTAACCCCAACCCCAGCTCCTACAATGAGCAGTTCTTC
TRBJ2-7 | TRBV15 | - | few | CATSQRTANEQYF | TGTGCCACCAGCCAGCGGACAGCGAACGAGCAGTACTTC
TRBJ1-2 | TRBV4-1 | TRBD1 | few | CASSQTGTGNYGYTF | TGCGCCAGCAGCCAAACCGGGACAGGGAACTATGGCTACACCTTC
TRBJ1-3 | TRBV6-1 | - | - | CASSEWGAHGNTIYF | TGTGCCAGCAGTGAATGGGGGGCGCATGGAAACACCATATATTTT
TRBJ1-1 | TRBV27 | - | - | CASSLLSVSGRATEAFF | TGTGCCAGCAGTCTCTTATCGGTCTCGGGTCGGGCCACTGAAGCTTTCTTT
TRBJ2-5 | TRBV9 | TRBD2 | - | CASSPSGGAGETQYF | TGTGCCAGCAGCCCTAGCGGGGGGGCCGGGGAGACCCAGTACTTC
TRBJ2-7 | TRBV9 | TRBD2 | - | CASSQGLADSYEQYF | TGTGCCAGCAGCCAGGGACTAGCGGACTCCTACGAGCAGTACTTC
TRBJ2-5 | TRBV5-1 | TRBD2 | - | CASSWSGSWGQETQYF | TGCGCCAGCAGCTGGAGCGGGAGTTGGGGGCAAGAGACCCAGTACTTC
TRBJ1-2 | TRBV5-1 | TRBD1 | - | CASSFRGLTDYTF | TGCGCCAGCAGCTTCAGGGGGCTGACGGACTACACCTTC
TRBJ1-2 | TRBV7-9 | TRBD1 | - | CASTLGQAYGYTF | TGTGCCAGCACTCTCGGACAGGCCTATGGCTACACCTTC
TRBJ2-7 | TRBV7-6 | - | - | CASTPGDWLSSYEQYF | TGTGCCAGCACACCGGGGGACTGGCTTAGCTCCTACGAGCAGTACTTC
TRBJ2-7 | TRBV27 | TRBD1 | - | CASSSTGMIHEQYF | TGTGCCAGCAGCTCGACAGGGATGATCCACGAGCAGTACTTC
TRBJ2-3 | TRBV6-5 | - | - | CASSYEGPTDTQYF | TGTGCCAGCAGTTACGAGGGACCCACAGATACGCAGTATTTT
TRBJ2-3 | TRBV27 | TRBD2 | - | CASSLLAAYTDTQYF | TGTGCCAGCAGCCTCCTAGCGGCTTACACAGATACGCAGTATTTT
TRBJ2-2 | TRBV4-1 | - | - | CASSHRVSTGELFF | TGCGCCAGCAGCCACCGGGTATCCACCGGGGAGCTGTTTTTT
TRBJ1-5 | TRBV19 | - | - | CASSIQAAGQPQHF | TGTGCCAGTAGTATCCAGGCCGCCGGGCAGCCCCAGCATTTT
TRBJ2-7 | TRBV7-9 | TRBD1 | - | CASSSQGASYEQYF | TGTGCCAGCAGCTCCCAGGGGGCATCCTACGAGCAGTACTTC
TRBJ2-5 | TRBV9 | - | - | CASSVEAGRIVETQYF | TGTGCCAGCAGCGTAGAGGCGGGAAGAATCGTAGAGACCCAGTACTTC
TRBJ2-7 | TRBV7-9 | - | - | CASSFGSRWAEGSYEQYF | TGTGCCAGCAGCTTCGGGTCCCGATGGGCAGAGGGATCCTACGAGCAGTACTTC
TRBJ2-7 | TRBV27 | - | - | CASSTDSTSPYEQYF | TGTGCCAGCAGTACAGACTCGACCAGTCCCTACGAGCAGTACTTC
TRBJ2-7 | TRBV28 | TRBD2 | - | CASSTKPKVRLADYEQYF | TGTGCCAGCAGTACTAAGCCTAAGGTTCGACTAGCGGACTACGAGCAGTACTTC
TRBJ2-1 | TRBV27 | TRBD2 | - | CASSYSGGSYNEQFF | TGTGCCAGCAGTTATAGCGGGGGCTCCTACAATGAGCAGTTCTTC